Included here is one T cell receptor beta chain sequence, with context. The sample comes from a study of cytomegalovirus exposure and HLA in healthy donors. The PCR had 60 Vbeta and 13 Jbeta primers. Using immunoSEQ multiplex PCR, the repertoire was profiled, and TCRdb retains in-frame clones only, with some absent. The sample includes about 150,000 clones, roughly 80% of them seen just once. Per germline, CDR1 GTSNPN and CDR2 SVGIG (reference sequence). Trimming cost V 4 bases and J 11 bases; bases outside gene matches: 13. This CDR3 has 14 amino acids. The chain carries TRBV30 and TRBJ1-4; 7 bases match TRBD1. The sequence derives from a male donor in good health and CMV-seronegative. The source material was PBMCs. This CDR3 is CAWTEGARSRKLFF. The CDR3 region has the DNA TGTGCCTGGACGGAGGGGGCGAGGTCTAGGAAACTGTTTTTT.